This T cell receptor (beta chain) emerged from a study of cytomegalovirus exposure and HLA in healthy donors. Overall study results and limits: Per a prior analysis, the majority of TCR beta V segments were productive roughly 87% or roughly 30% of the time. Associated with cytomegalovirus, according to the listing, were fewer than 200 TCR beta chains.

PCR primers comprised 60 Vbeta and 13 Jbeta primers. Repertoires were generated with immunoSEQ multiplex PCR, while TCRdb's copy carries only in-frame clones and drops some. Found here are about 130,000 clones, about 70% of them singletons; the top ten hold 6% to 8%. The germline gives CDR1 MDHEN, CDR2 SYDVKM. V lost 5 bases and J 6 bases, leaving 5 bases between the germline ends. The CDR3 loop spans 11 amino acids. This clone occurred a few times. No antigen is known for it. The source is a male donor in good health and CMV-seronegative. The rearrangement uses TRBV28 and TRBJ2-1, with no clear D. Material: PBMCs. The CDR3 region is CASSRFNEQFF. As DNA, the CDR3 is TGTGCCAGCAGTCGGTTCAATGAGCAGTTCTTC.